The T cell receptor beta chain under discussion was sequenced for a study of CD8 T cells in Susac syndrome. TCR beta was sequenced from blood CD8+ and CD4+ T cells. The ends lost 4 bases at V and 5 bases at J; junction bases unmatched: 1. The CDR3 is 13 residues long. Germline CDR1 is SGHTA and CDR2 is FQGTGA. When the RNA was reverse transcribed, random hexamers were used with an input of 0.5 to 1 ug. From the immunoSEQ multiplex PCR reads, TCRdb called clonotypes with MiXCR, one entry per CDR3 protein. The sample contains 85,000 to 90,000 distinct CDR3 sequences, approximately 95% of which appear only once.

Sequenced input: CD8+ T cells from PBMCs. This receptor was identified in a human donor in good health. V is TRBV7-3 and J is TRBJ2-1, with TRBD1 matching 8 bases. Here the CDR3 DNA reads TGTGCCAGCAGCTCGGGACAGGACAATGAGCAGTTCTTC. Its translation: CASSSGQDNEQFF.